This T cell receptor (beta chain) appears in the sequencing data of a study of shared clonotypes between healthy human individuals. Findings and caveats of the study: Shared across a handful of donors were 4% to 6% of the naive CD4 clonotypes.

About this clone itself: Its antigen is undetermined.

The CDR3 is made up of 16 amino acids. Germline CDR1 MGHRA, CDR2 YSYEKL. Trimming removed 1 base at V and 0 bases at J, with 10 bases between. As originally analysed: In the immunoSEQ data, sequences were junction-only and lacked quality scores, so filtering differed. Produced via immunoSEQ multiplex PCR; TCRdb's table is partial and in-frame only. V and J calls and clone size follow that table, whereas D and trimming were derived from the DNA. The table records hundreds of thousands of clones, roughly 95% of them present only once. Positive CCR7 selection of CD45RO-negative cells yielded the naive CD8 cells, and terminally differentiated effector memory CD45RA+ cells were excluded. Donors comprised healthy HIV-negative adults lacking recent acute infections or vaccinations.

The chain has TRBV4-1 and TRBJ1-3; D gene unclear. This clonotype was sampled from a woman aged 30 to 39 in good health. Material for sequencing was naive CD8+ T cells sorted from blood. The CDR3 protein is CASSQVIAPSGNTIYF. DNA for the CDR3: TGCGCCAGCAGCCAAGTTATTGCCCCCTCTGGAAACACCATATATTTT.